These 25 T cell receptor beta chains originate from one sample sequenced in a study of T cell changes during pregnancy in multiple sclerosis. TCRdb's copy holds only in-frame clones and misses some; the assay was immunoSEQ multiplex PCR. The table includes 70,000 to 95,000 clones, around nine tenths detected once. Sample: CD4+ T cells from peripheral blood mononuclear cells, taken in the second trimester of pregnancy. Every receptor here comes from a female donor with multiple sclerosis, enrolled in a pregnancy study.

This chain links TRBV28 with TRBJ2-3; 8 nucleotides align to TRBD1. This CDR3 spans 16 amino acids. Germline V gene lookup returns CDR1 MDHEN and CDR2 SYDVKM. Germline trimming cut 6 bases from V and 2 bases from J; bases unmatched to any gene: 10. CDR3 loop: CASSRAGTGYTDTQYF. For the CDR3, the DNA is TGTGCCAGCAGCCGAGCCGGGACAGGATACACAGATACGCAGTATTTT.

The chain is built from TRBV29-1 and TRBJ2-7, with TRBD1 matching 7 bases. Germline-derived CDR1 and CDR2 are SQVTM and ANQGSEA. Trimming took 6 bases from V and 4 from J; bases not matched to a gene: 9. The CDR3 totals 13 residues. CDR3 protein: CSVAPGQRYEQYF. The CDR3 DNA reads TGCAGCGTCGCCCCGGGACAGAGATACGAGCAGTACTTC.

V usage is TRBV4-2 and J usage is TRBJ1-4, with 8 bases lining up with TRBD1. This CDR3 has 17 residues. Trimming removed 5 bases from V and 1 base from J; junction bases left unmatched: 9. Looked up from germline, CDR1 is LGHNA and CDR2 is YNFKEQ. The CDR3 loop is CASSSRTGSRTNEKLFF. CDR3 nucleotides: TGTGCCAGCAGCTCCCGGACAGGGTCTCGAACTAATGAAAAACTGTTTTTT.

The rearrangement uses TRBV2 and TRBJ2-3; D is undetermined. V shed 6 bases and J shed 2 bases, with 12 bases lying between them. The germline CDR1 and CDR2 sequences are SNHLY and FYNNEI. This CDR3 has 14 amino acids. CDR3 sequence (DNA): TGTGCCAGCAGCCAAGACACCCACACAGATACGCAGTATTTT. It is translated as CASSQDTHTDTQYF. The entire variable domain, with the rest obtained from reference TRBV2 and TRBJ2-3, is as follows: EPEVTQTPSHQVTQMGQEVILRCVPISNHLYFYWYRQILGQKVEFLVSFYNNEISEKSEIFDDQFSVERPDGSNFTLKIRSTKLEDSAMYFCASSQDTHTDTQYFGPGTRLTVL.

This clone was seen a single time. The gene calls are TRBV10-3 and TRBJ2-7, with 9 bases fitting TRBD1. After removal of 10 bases from V and 6 bases from J, the junction contained 7 bases not matched to a gene. The germline V gene has CDR1 ENHRY and CDR2 SYGVKD. The CDR3 consists of 12 residues. The CDR3 nucleotides read TGTGCCAACTCGGACAGGGGACGCGAGCAGTACTTC. Its protein is CANSDRGREQYF.

This clone was picked up one time. V and J are TRBV6-6 and TRBJ2-2; the D gene is possibly TRBD2 (7 bases). Trimming shortened V by 6 bases and J by 6 bases, and 20 bases separated the two germline ends. CDR1 is MNHNY and CDR2 is SVGAGI in the germline V gene (reference sequence). CDR3 length: 16 amino acids. The CDR3 loop is CASRQPTGRGAGELFF. CDR3 sequence (DNA): TGTGCCAGCAGACAACCAACAGGGAGGGGGGCCGGGGAGCTGTTTTTT.

The rearrangement uses TRBV29-1 and TRBJ1-2, with D perhaps matching TRBD1 (6 bases). The CDR3 runs to 11 residues. Germline V gives CDR1 SQVTM, CDR2 ANQGSEA. V lost 8 bases and J 6 bases, leaving 13 bases between the germline ends. CDR3 residues: CSPGRDNGYTF. CDR3 nucleotides: TGCAGCCCCGGACGGGACAATGGCTACACCTTC.

V and J are TRBV10-3 and TRBJ1-4, with a possible D match to TRBD1 (6 bases). Deletions cut 4 bases from V and 8 bases from J, with 11 bases between. This CDR3 spans 13 amino acids. Per the germline V gene, CDR1 is ENHRY and CDR2 is SYGVKD. As DNA, the CDR3 is TGTGCCATCAGTGTTGGGACAAGCGAAAAACTGTTTTTT. Amino acids: CAISVGTSEKLFF.

The rearrangement uses TRBV5-4 and TRBJ2-2; D not resolved. The CDR3 consists of 12 residues. Germline CDR1 and CDR2: SGHNT and YYREEE (reference sequence). The V end lost 4 bases, the J end lost 6 bases, and 7 bases lay between the germline ends. This chain's CDR3 is CASSLDSGELFF. CDR3 in DNA: TGTGCCAGCAGCCTCGACTCCGGGGAGCTGTTTTTT. Looking up the rest from reference TRBV5-4 and TRBJ2-2 gives the full variable domain: ETGVTQSPTHLIKTRGQQVTLRCSSQSGHNTVSWYQQALGQGPQFIFQYYREEENGRGNFPPRFSGLQFPNYSSELNVNALELDDSALYLCASSLDSGELFFGEGSRLTVL.

The rearrangement uses TRBV10-1 and TRBJ2-3, with D tentatively TRBD2 (6 bases). From germline, CDR1 is WNHNN and CDR2 SYGVQD (reference sequence). The V end was cut by 8 bases, the J end by 6 bases, with 18 bases between. The CDR3 covers 14 residues. The CDR3 DNA follows: TGCGCCAGCCCGACCGGAGGGTGGGGGGATACGCAGTATTTT. This translates into CASPTGGWGDTQYF.

The J gene is TRBJ1-3, the V gene TRBV5-1; 10 bases line up with TRBD1. The CDR3 contains 16 residues. The V gene end was trimmed by 4 bases and the J gene end by 1 base; junction bases not matched to a gene: 5. Germline V gives CDR1 SGHRS, CDR2 YFSETQ. The CDR3 loop reads CASSPRTGGSGNTIYF. Written as DNA, the CDR3 is TGCGCCAGCAGCCCCCGGACAGGGGGGTCTGGAAACACCATATATTTT.

V gene TRBV9 combines with J gene TRBJ2-5; perhaps TRBD2 as D (6 bases). The V gene lost 0 bases and the J gene lost 4 bases, with 13 bases spanning the gap. The germline V gene encodes CDR1 SGDLS and CDR2 YYNGEE. The length of the CDR3 is 15 residues. CDR3 DNA: TGTGCCAGCAGCGTAGCATCAGGGAGGCGAGAGACCCAGTACTTC. Its protein product is CASSVASGRRETQYF.

The CDR3 reads CASSPTSGQVGETQYF. The CDR3 DNA is TGTGCCAGCAGCCCGACCTCGGGACAGGTCGGTGAGACCCAGTACTTC. The chain uses TRBV11-2 and TRBJ2-5, with 8 positions matching TRBD1. The CDR3 has 16 residues. Losses at the gene ends were 5 bases for V and 5 bases for J; bases not matched to a gene: 13. The V gene's germline CDR1 is SGHAT and CDR2 FQNNGV.

The rearrangement joins TRBV5-1 to TRBJ2-7; 9 bases fit TRBD2. The length of the CDR3 is 15 residues. Germline CDR1 is SGHRS and CDR2 is YFSETQ. With V trimmed by 1 base and J by 7 bases, 9 bases remained unmatched. CDR3 nucleotides: TGCGCCAGCAGCTTGCGGGCTAGCGGGGCGGGAGAGCAGTACTTC. Its protein product is CASSLRASGAGEQYF.

This clone was counted ten times or more. The chain joins TRBV27 to TRBJ1-6; a weak D match, TRBD1 (6 bases). Trimming took off 0 bases at V and 4 bases at J, with 10 bases between the two ends. The germline CDR1 and CDR2 sequences are MNHEY and SMNVEV (reference sequence). The CDR3 spans 16 residues. The CDR3 sequence: CASSLSSGHYNSPLHF. Here the CDR3 DNA reads TGTGCCAGCAGTTTATCTTCGGGACATTATAATTCACCCCTCCACTTT.

This clone was counted once. The chain employs TRBV18 and TRBJ2-5, with D uncertain. Germline V lookup: CDR1 KGHSH, CDR2 LQKENI. The CDR3 is 12 residues long. Trimming took 3 bases from V and 10 from J, leaving 12 bases between them. CDR3 sequence: CASSPRRIDQYF. The CDR3 DNA follows: TGTGCCAGCTCACCCCGAAGAATAGACCAGTACTTC.

This clone was observed once. J is TRBJ2-3 and V is TRBV2; D is perhaps TRBD2 (5 bases). V gave up 2 bases and J gave up 0 bases, with 12 bases separating them. The CDR3 runs to 16 residues. Germline CDR1 reads SNHLY; CDR2 reads FYNNEI. This CDR3 is CASSEKAARSTDTQYF. Written as DNA, the CDR3 is TGTGCCAGCAGTGAAAAAGCGGCCAGGAGCACAGATACGCAGTATTTT.

The chain employs TRBV7-9 and TRBJ1-1, with D possibly being TRBD1 (5 bases). The CDR3 covers 18 residues. In germline, CDR1 is SEHNR, CDR2 FQNEAQ (reference sequence). Between the trimmed V and J ends, which lost 4 bases and 5 bases, there was a span of 26 bases. The CDR3 coding sequence is TGTGCCAGCAGCTCCACAAGACAGTTAGTGAGCCATAAAACTGAAGCTTTCTTT. Amino acid sequence: CASSSTRQLVSHKTEAFF. The full variable domain, completed using reference TRBV7-9 and TRBJ1-1, is DTGVSQNPRHKITKRGQNVTFRCDPISEHNRLYWYRQTLGQGPEFLTYFQNEAQLEKSRLLSDRFSAERPKGSFSTLEIQRTEQGDSAMYLCASSSTRQLVSHKTEAFFGQGTRLTVV.

The chain has TRBV13 and TRBJ2-6; 10 bases align to TRBD1. The CDR3 runs 18 residues. Germline V lookup: CDR1 PRHDT, CDR2 FYEKMQ (reference sequence). The V gene end was trimmed by 5 bases and the J gene end by 2 bases; junction bases not matched to a gene: 9. The CDR3 protein is CASSTDVTGGTGANVLTF. The CDR3 nucleotides are TGTGCCAGCAGCACCGACGTGACAGGGGGCACTGGGGCCAACGTCCTGACTTTC.

The chain employs TRBV11-1 and TRBJ1-1; D not certain. Germline values: CDR1 SGHAT, CDR2 FQDESV (reference sequence). Trimming pared 5 bases from V and 9 bases from J, leaving 16 bases between. The CDR3 has 13 amino acids. The CDR3 loop reads CASSPKTRQKAFF. The CDR3 DNA sequence: TGTGCCAGCAGCCCAAAAACCCGTCAGAAAGCTTTCTTT.

The chain recombines TRBV18 with TRBJ2-7, with D perhaps matching TRBD1 (6 bases). The germline gives CDR1 KGHSH, CDR2 LQKENI. Trimming stripped 3 bases from V and 7 bases from J, with 16 bases between. This CDR3 has 14 residues. The DNA for the CDR3 is TGTGCCAGCTCACCCGGAACTGCTAGGGGGGAGCAGTACTTC. Translated, it gives CASSPGTARGEQYF. Combining the CDR3 with reference TRBV18 and TRBJ2-7 gives the whole variable domain NAGVMQNPRHLVRRRGQEARLRCSPMKGHSHVYWYRQLPEEGLKFMVYLQKENIIDESGMPKERFSAEFPKEGPSILRIQQVVRGDSAAYFCASSPGTARGEQYFGPGTRLTVT.

The V gene is TRBV19, the J gene TRBJ2-1, with TRBD2 identical over 15 bases. The germline V gene encodes CDR1 LNHDA and CDR2 SQIVND (reference sequence). V shed 6 bases, J shed 8 bases, and the junction held 11 bases outside the gene matches. The CDR3 is 17 residues long. The CDR3 loop is CASSPGTSGRTQDEQFF. CDR3 nucleotides: TGTGCCAGTAGCCCCGGGACTAGCGGGAGGACGCAGGATGAGCAGTTCTTC.

The count of this clone is one. V usage is TRBV7-9 and J usage is TRBJ2-1; 8 bases fit TRBD2. Germline CDR1 and CDR2: SEHNR and FQNEAQ (reference sequence). V lost 2 bases, J lost 10 bases, and 13 bases stayed unmatched. The CDR3 contains 16 residues. The CDR3 DNA reads as TGTGCCAGCAGCTTAAGGGGAGCGGGAGAGGTCCCCGAGCAGTTCTTC. This sequence encodes CASSLRGAGEVPEQFF. The full variable domain, with the rest looked up from reference TRBV7-9 and TRBJ2-1, is DTGVSQNPRHKITKRGQNVTFRCDPISEHNRLYWYRQTLGQGPEFLTYFQNEAQLEKSRLLSDRFSAERPKGSFSTLEIQRTEQGDSAMYLCASSLRGAGEVPEQFFGPGTRLTVL.

CDR3 sequence reads: CASSIGGQIGSSPLHF. CDR3 DNA: TGTGCCAGTAGTATAGGGGGACAGATAGGTTCCTCACCCCTCCACTTT. The genes are TRBV19 and TRBJ1-6, with TRBD1 identical over 7 bases. The V and J ends lost 1 base and 10 bases, in that order; junction bases with no gene match: 10. This CDR3 is built from 16 residues. The germline V gene has CDR1 LNHDA and CDR2 SQIVND (reference sequence).

The rearrangement uses TRBV7-2 and TRBJ2-2; perhaps TRBD2 as D (7 bases). Germline V gene lookup returns CDR1 SGHTA and CDR2 FQGNSA. The V end was cut by 1 base, the J end by 6 bases, with 12 bases between. The CDR3 is 15 amino acids. The DNA for the CDR3 is TGTGCCAGCAGCTTAGGCGGGGGCAAGGCCGGGGAGCTGTTTTTT. It encodes CASSLGGGKAGELFF.